A selection of T cell receptor beta chains follows, all from one sample in a study of monozygotic twins with inflammatory bowel disease. From the 5' RACE reads, TCRdb lists one entry per CDR3 protein and no DNA. The record lists 190,000 or so distinct CDR3 sequences, of which the ten most abundant hold approximately 1.6%. What was sequenced was blood. These receptors were obtained from a human donor with ulcerative colitis or Crohn's disease, or a healthy co-twin of an affected twin (not recorded which). The CDR3 runs from the conserved cysteine through the conserved F or W.

>TRBJ1-2|TRBV6-5
CASSSQTTGEGGYTF
>TRBJ1-4|TRBV20-1
CSAQPRPDALNEKLFF
>TRBJ2-1|TRBV7-9
CASSFIDSFRNNEQFF
>TRBJ1-1|TRBV29-1
CSVEDWGTGEEAFF
>TRBJ2-2|TRBV5-5
CASSSSSATGELFF
>TRBJ2-3|TRBV20-1
CSAQRRDRGRTDTQYF
>TRBJ1-2|TRBV12-3/TRBV12-4
CASIAGPVLGGYTF
>TRBJ1-2|TRBV7-9
CASSSGDGYYGYTF
>TRBJ1-2|TRBV10-3
CAIGGGQGHHYGYTF
>TRBJ2-4|TRBV15
CATSRDLENIQYF
>TRBJ2-2|TRBV3-1
CASGGPNTGELFF
>TRBJ1-5|TRBV20-1
CSASDSGLMPQHF
>TRBJ1-1|TRBV5-1
CASSLVLRNTEAFF
>TRBJ2-7|TRBV7-9
CASSEPTSGSEQYF
>TRBJ2-7|TRBV29-1
CSVSGTYSPWAYEQYF
>TRBJ2-7|TRBV7-2
CASSFNREQYF
>TRBJ2-7|TRBV4-1
CASSQDRGGPYEQYF
>TRBJ1-1|TRBV18
CASSPERSANTEAFF
>TRBJ2-7|TRBV15
CATSREAGRSTYEQYF
>TRBJ1-6|TRBV6-1
CASRGGRTGDSPLHF
>TRBJ2-5|TRBV5-1
CASSLWGAFLQETQYF
>TRBJ1-1|TRBV7-2
CASSPYIGKAFF
>TRBJ1-2|TRBV29-1
CSVKRDRKLYGYTF
>TRBJ2-3|TRBV28
CASSLQQGRDTQYF
>TRBJ1-2|TRBV5-1
CASSLGTTANYGYTF
>TRBJ2-7|TRBV20-1
CSARTGARSYEQYF